A single sample gave rise to the 25 T cell receptor beta chains below, sequenced in a study of blood T cell repertoires in COVID-19. TCRdb's table, derived via immunoSEQ multiplex PCR, lists solely in-frame clones and lacks some. The sample shows 130,000 to 150,000 clones, 70% to 90% of them seen only once. The sequencing sample was made of peripheral blood. The receptors come from a woman aged 60 to 75 with COVID-19, enrolled during active disease.

The genes are TRBV7-6 and TRBJ1-1; unclear D gene. Germline V gene data show CDR1 as SGHVS and CDR2 as FNYEAQ. The CDR3 sequence is 16 residues long. V was clipped by 5 bases and J by 4 bases, with 20 bases between them. The DNA of the CDR3 is TGTGCCAGCAGCGAACGGGGAGTAGGGTATATCACTGAAGCTTTCTTT. Translated: CASSERGVGYITEAFF.

CDR3 sequence (DNA): TGTGCCAGTAGTGTAACAGGGGAACAGCCCCAGCATTTT. Translation: CASSVTGEQPQHF. The V call is TRBV19, the J call TRBJ1-5; TRBD1 aligns across 7 bases. The junction had 5 bases not matched to a gene; V was cut back by 5 bases and J by 7 bases. The length of the CDR3 is 13 residues. From germline, CDR1 is LNHDA and CDR2 SQIVND (reference sequence).

The rearrangement joins TRBV7-2 to TRBJ2-3, with TRBD2 matching over 11 bases. Germline lookup yields CDR1 SGHTA and CDR2 FQGNSA. V dropped 1 base and J dropped 3; count of bases not matched to a gene: 3. The CDR3 runs 16 residues. In DNA form, the CDR3 reads TGTGCCAGCAGCTTAGGTGGGACTAGCGGTACAGATACGCAGTATTTT. Its translation: CASSLGGTSGTDTQYF. Complete variable domain (other parts from reference TRBV7-2 and TRBJ2-3): GAGVSQSPSNKVTEKGKDVELRCDPISGHTALYWYRQSLGQGLEFLIYFQGNSAPDKSGLPSDRFSAERTGGSVSTLTIQRTQQEDSAVYLCASSLGGTSGTDTQYFGPGTRLTVL.

The V and J genes are TRBV24-1 and TRBJ2-5, with unresolved D. CDR3 size: 13 residues. The ends were cut back, 5 bases at V and 4 bases at J, with 10 bases in the middle. The germline V gene encodes CDR1 KGHDR and CDR2 SFDVKD. The CDR3 spells CATSGDIGETQYF. The CDR3 DNA reads as TGTGCCACCAGTGGAGACATCGGAGAGACCCAGTACTTC.

This clone was observed a single time. V usage is TRBV5-6 and J usage is TRBJ1-3; no firm D call. V was shortened by 1 base and J by 0 bases, with 14 bases between the two germline ends. Germline V CDR1 and CDR2: SGHDT, YYEEEE. CDR3 length: 17 amino acids. CDR3 in DNA: TGTGCCAGCAGCTTGAGAGAGGGAAGTTTCTCTGGAAACACCATATATTTT. Translating it yields CASSLREGSFSGNTIYF.

This chain links TRBV2 with TRBJ2-4, with no clear D. V lost 5 bases, J lost 0 bases, and 5 bases lay in between. This CDR3 is built from 13 residues. Germline CDR1 reads SNHLY; CDR2 reads FYNNEI. In DNA form, the CDR3 reads TGTGCCAGCAGTCAGTTAGCCAAAAACATTCAGTACTTC. Residues: CASSQLAKNIQYF.

The rearrangement uses TRBV7-9 and TRBJ1-1, with a possible D match to TRBD1 (5 bases). V lost 1 base and J lost 3, with 12 bases in between. The germline V gene encodes CDR1 SEHNR and CDR2 FQNEAQ (reference sequence). The CDR3 length is 15 residues. The DNA for the CDR3 is TGTGCCAGCAGCTTAGTGGCAGGGTTGGACACTGAAGCTTTCTTT. This encodes CASSLVAGLDTEAFF.

The chain uses TRBV27 and TRBJ1-1; TRBD1 matches at 7 bases. Per germline, CDR1 MNHEY and CDR2 SMNVEV (reference sequence). CDR3 length: 15 amino acids. The V segment lost 5 bases and the J segment 7 bases; nucleotides outside the gene matches: 13. The CDR3 reads CASSPGTASRGEAFF. For the CDR3, the DNA is TGTGCCAGCAGTCCAGGGACAGCCTCGCGGGGTGAAGCTTTCTTT.

A note on this clone: Different DNA sequences within this sample yield the same CDR3. V usage is TRBV24-1 and J usage is TRBJ1-2; possible D gene TRBD1, 5 bases. Germline V lookup: CDR1 KGHDR, CDR2 SFDVKD. The CDR3 is 12 amino acids. Trimming cost V 6 bases and J 2 bases, with 6 bases left between them. The CDR3 here is CATSPGNYGYTF. In DNA, the CDR3 is TGTGCCACCAGTCCAGGGAACTATGGCTACACCTTC.

The chain joins TRBV9 to TRBJ1-1, with a tentative D call TRBD1 (5 bases). The germline V gene has CDR1 SGDLS and CDR2 YYNGEE. V dropped 4 bases and J dropped 1 base, with 17 bases sitting between them. The CDR3 totals 16 residues. The DNA of the CDR3 is TGTGCCAGCAGCCCGCGATGGGGAGGGGAGAACACTGAAGCTTTCTTT. Encoded protein: CASSPRWGGENTEAFF.

The chain carries TRBV11-2 and TRBJ1-2, with 11 bases that match TRBD1. V gave up 8 bases and J gave up 4 bases; unmatched junction bases: 6. Germline assignment: CDR1 SGHAT and CDR2 FQNNGV. This CDR3 comprises 14 residues. The CDR3 is CASAPGQGGYGYTF. The CDR3, as DNA: TGTGCCAGCGCACCGGGACAGGGGGGCTATGGCTACACCTTC.

This sequence joins TRBV9 and TRBJ2-7; possible D gene TRBD2, 7 bases. V lost 4 bases and J 0 bases, leaving 20 bases between the germline ends. CDR3 length equals 17 residues. Germline CDR1 is SGDLS and CDR2 is YYNGEE. In nucleotides, the CDR3 is TGTGCCAGCAGCCCATGGGGGCTAGCGGACTTCTCCTACGAGCAGTACTTC. Its protein product is CASSPWGLADFSYEQYF.

The CDR3 reads CASSAFSLDRARNYGYTF. For the CDR3, the DNA is TGTGCCAGTAGTGCATTTTCCCTAGACAGGGCAAGGAACTATGGCTACACCTTC. The chain recombines TRBV19 with TRBJ1-2; 7 bases match TRBD1. The CDR3 totals 18 residues. Germline CDR1 is LNHDA and CDR2 is SQIVND (reference sequence). Trimming at V came to 5 bases and at J to 2 bases, leaving 17 bases not matched to a gene.

The rearrangement links TRBV2 to TRBJ1-6; the D gene is possibly TRBD1 (5 bases). CDR3 length: 13 residues. V lost 3 bases, J lost 11 bases, and 11 bases lay in between. CDR1 is SNHLY and CDR2 is FYNNEI in the germline V gene. CDR3 coding DNA: TGTGCCAGCAGTGAGACAGCCTCCGCACCCCTCCACTTT. As protein: CASSETASAPLHF.

This clone was recorded once. The chain links TRBV5-1 to TRBJ2-2; 7 bases fit TRBD1. CDR1 is SGHRS and CDR2 is YFSETQ in the germline V gene. J gave up 1 base and V 1 base, and 1 base lay outside the gene matches. The CDR3 loop spans 15 amino acids. The chain's CDR3 is CASSLTGENTGELFF. The CDR3 nucleotides are TGCGCCAGCAGCTTGACAGGGGAGAACACCGGGGAGCTGTTTTTT. Full variable domain (rest looked up from reference TRBV5-1 and TRBJ2-2): KAGVTQTPRYLIKTRGQQVTLSCSPISGHRSVSWYQQTPGQGLQFLFEYFSETQRNKGNFPGRFSGRQFSNSRSEMNVSTLELGDSALYLCASSLTGENTGELFFGEGSRLTVL.

The rearrangement uses TRBV5-5 and TRBJ1-4; D perhaps matches TRBD1 (5 bases). CDR1 is SGHKS and CDR2 is YYEKEE in the germline V gene (reference sequence). Between the trimmed V and J ends, which lost 2 bases and 7 bases, there was a span of 12 bases. CDR3 length: 14 residues. CDR3 nucleotides: TGTGCCAGCAGCTTTGAAGGGGTGGGTGAAAAACTGTTTTTT. Amino acid sequence: CASSFEGVGEKLFF.

V usage is TRBV28 and J usage is TRBJ2-1; possible D gene TRBD2, 7 bases. V lost 7 bases and J 4 bases, leaving 17 bases between the germline ends. The germline V gene encodes CDR1 MDHEN and CDR2 SYDVKM. The CDR3 length is 15 residues. Here the CDR3 DNA reads TGTGCCAGCACCCGGGGACGGGGGGCGTACAATGAGCAGTTCTTC. Translated: CASTRGRGAYNEQFF.

The V call is TRBV7-3, the J call TRBJ2-2; 7 nucleotides line up with TRBD2. The germline gives CDR1 SGHTA, CDR2 FQGTGA. This CDR3 is 14 amino acids long. After removal of 8 bases from V and 9 bases from J, the junction contained 12 bases not matched to a gene. CDR3 coding DNA: TGTGCCAGCGGCTATTCGCGGGGGATAAGGGAGCTGTTTTTT. Translated: CASGYSRGIRELFF.

V and J are TRBV6-2 or TRBV6-3 and TRBJ1-1; weak D call: TRBD1 (5 bases). The CDR3 is 14 amino acids. Germline assignment: CDR1 MNHEY and CDR2 SVGEGT. Trimming took 6 bases from V and 3 from J, leaving 14 bases between them. CDR3 region: CASSKGQKYTEAFF. The CDR3 coding sequence is TGTGCCAGCAGCAAAGGACAAAAATACACTGAAGCTTTCTTT.

The table lists this clone with a count of one. This chain connects TRBV4-2 to TRBJ1-3; TRBD1 is a possible D gene (6 bases). V was cut by 1 base and J by 6 bases, with 22 bases left in between. Germline V gives CDR1 LGHNA, CDR2 YNFKEQ. There are 18 residues in the CDR3. CDR3 nucleotides: TGTGCCAGCAGCCAAGGGTTTGACAGGAGGAAGCGTGAAAACACCATATATTTT. Amino acid sequence: CASSQGFDRRKRENTIYF.

This sequence joins TRBV11-2 and TRBJ1-5; D possibly corresponds to TRBD1 (6 bases). Trimming took off 6 bases at V and 7 bases at J, with 13 bases between the two ends. This CDR3 is 13 amino acids long. Germline values: CDR1 SGHAT, CDR2 FQNNGV. The CDR3 sequence: CASRQRQAQPQHF. The DNA for the CDR3 is TGTGCCAGCAGACAAAGACAGGCGCAGCCCCAGCATTTT.

This chain uses TRBV18 with TRBJ1-1; unclear D gene. The germline gives CDR1 KGHSH, CDR2 LQKENI. V was trimmed by 5 bases and J by 5 bases, leaving 6 bases between them. This CDR3 region has 11 residues. CDR3 bases: TGTGCCAGCTCAGCGGGGACTGAAGCTTTCTTT. This gives the protein CASSAGTEAFF.

The chain recombines TRBV4-1 with TRBJ1-2, with 8 bases aligning to TRBD1. The CDR3 is 16 amino acids. Germline trimming cut 0 bases from V and 4 bases from J; bases unmatched to any gene: 7. Germline V gene data show CDR1 as MGHRA and CDR2 as YSYEKL. CDR3 DNA sequence: TGCGCCAGCAGCCAAGACGGACAGGGAATTTTCTATGGCTACACCTTC. This translates into CASSQDGQGIFYGYTF.

The J gene is TRBJ1-2, the V gene TRBV19, with D perhaps matching TRBD1 (6 bases). V lost 4 bases, J lost 2 bases, and 17 bases lay in between. Germline CDR1 and CDR2: LNHDA and SQIVND (reference sequence). The CDR3 runs to 16 residues. The CDR3 sequence: CASSTGVKSPNYGYTF. The CDR3 region has the DNA TGTGCCAGTAGTACAGGGGTCAAGAGCCCGAACTATGGCTACACCTTC.

This sequence joins TRBV5-1 and TRBJ2-3; no clear D. The germline CDR1 and CDR2 sequences are SGHRS and YFSETQ. The CDR3 length is 14 residues. Trimming took 0 bases from V and 0 from J, leaving 5 bases between them. This chain's CDR3 is CASSLVLSTDTQYF. The CDR3, as DNA: TGCGCCAGCAGCTTGGTCTTGAGCACAGATACGCAGTATTTT.